These 8 T cell receptor beta chains originate from one sample sequenced in a study of CD8+ T cells in alopecia areata. RNA was isolated and reverse transcribed to cDNA, the sequencing template. The repertoire was sequenced with immunoSEQ multiplex PCR; TCRdb's copy has only in-frame clones and lacks some. This repertoire shows about 210,000 clones, roughly two fifths found once; its top ten account for approximately 2.4%. Stated treatment: oral pan-JAK inhibitor, 5-10 mg twice daily. Sequenced material: CD4+ T cells sorted from blood, taken around week 36, from a patient treated with tofacitinib. The receptor source for this set is a human donor with alopecia areata.

The J gene is TRBJ2-5, the V gene TRBV15; D is perhaps TRBD2 (6 bases). The CDR3 is 13 residues long. Trimming took off 4 bases at V and 0 bases at J, with 6 bases between the two ends. Germline lookup yields CDR1 LNHNV and CDR2 YYDKDF (reference sequence). As DNA, the CDR3 is TGTGCCACCAGCACGGGGGACCAAGAGACCCAGTACTTC. Residues: CATSTGDQETQYF.

V gene TRBV4-1 combines with J gene TRBJ2-7; the match to TRBD2 covers 10 bases. Trimming took 1 base from V and 3 from J; bases not matched to a gene: 6. The germline CDR1 and CDR2 sequences are MGHRA and YSYEKL. The CDR3 loop spans 16 amino acids. CDR3 in DNA: TGCGCCAGCAGCCAAGGTCTAGCGGGGGCTTACTACGAGCAGTACTTC. Its translation: CASSQGLAGAYYEQYF.

The chain carries TRBV4-3 and TRBJ2-1; 10 bases fit TRBD2. The CDR3 covers 14 residues. Per the germline V gene, CDR1 is LGHNA and CDR2 is YSLEER. V lost 5 bases and J lost 7; bases outside the gene matches: 5. Here the CDR3 reads CASSDLAGVNEQFF. The CDR3 DNA reads as TGCGCCAGCAGCGATCTAGCGGGAGTAAATGAGCAGTTCTTC.

This chain joins TRBV7-9 and TRBJ1-1; no reliable D call. V was shortened by 7 bases and J by 1 base, with 19 bases between the two germline ends. The CDR3 contains 16 residues. Germline lookup yields CDR1 SEHNR and CDR2 FQNEAQ (reference sequence). The CDR3 sequence is CASKLTAAGRNTEAFF. The DNA for the CDR3 is TGTGCCAGCAAACTTACCGCCGCAGGACGGAACACTGAAGCTTTCTTT.

V usage is TRBV11-2 and J usage is TRBJ2-5, with unresolved D. The V gene lost 5 bases and the J gene lost 1 base, with 14 bases spanning the gap. This CDR3 region has 15 residues. Looked up from germline, CDR1 is SGHAT and CDR2 is FQNNGV. CDR3 in amino acids: CASSARLAPQETQYF. CDR3 nucleotides: TGTGCCAGCAGCGCCCGTTTGGCGCCCCAAGAGACCCAGTACTTC.

DNA of the CDR3: TGTGCCAGCAGCCCCTCCCCGAGACAATACGAGCAGTACTTC. It is translated as CASSPSPRQYEQYF. The J gene is TRBJ2-5, the V gene TRBV7-2; no firm D call. Judging by the DNA end, TRBJ2-7 fits better; the J call may be wrong. The V gene's germline CDR1 is SGHTA and CDR2 FQGNSA. The CDR3 runs 14 residues.

The V call is TRBV6-5, the J call TRBJ2-5; no clear D gene. The CDR3 runs 14 residues. Looked up from germline, CDR1 is MNHEY and CDR2 is SVGAGI. Trimming took 6 bases from V and 7 from J, leaving 18 bases between them. CDR3 loop: CASRPQVFPGTQYF. The DNA of the CDR3 is TGTGCCAGCAGGCCACAAGTCTTCCCCGGGACCCAGTACTTC.

The chain links TRBV9 to TRBJ2-1; the D is unclear. Per germline, CDR1 SGDLS and CDR2 YYNGEE. The germline V and J ends were trimmed by 4 bases and 7 bases, with 12 bases remaining between them. The CDR3 extends over 13 amino acids. CDR3 nucleotides: TGTGCCAGCAGCTTAGGGCCGCCTAATGAGCAGTTCTTC. Translating it yields CASSLGPPNEQFF.